This TCR beta chain was profiled in a study of T cell responses to AZD1222 COVID-19 vaccine (dated by TCRdb to about 2021). Notes on the research overall: Because spike-specific TCR depth and breadth did not differ between the two schedules, AZD1222 recipients who got a second dose at roughly 4 weeks were pooled with those who got a second dose at roughly 12 weeks. Enrollment into the trials was organized by age into subgroups of 18-55, 56-69 and 70-plus years, and those subgroups contained approximately 160, 26 and 62 TCR-sequenced participants, respectively. A total of just over 230 trial participants underwent TCR sequencing, of whom 207 received two doses of AZD1222 and about 25 received two doses of the MenACWY control vaccine. The research as a whole found: Vaccine-associated CD4 TCRs spanned the whole spike protein, with dominant responses in regions 160-218 and 743-854. Reportedly, close to half of the unique spike-specific TCRs recognized epitopes lying outside the regions that are mutated in the B.1.351 and B.1.1.7 variants. Spike-specific TCR breadth and depth rose significantly after two AZD1222 doses compared with day 0 and with MenACWY recipients. Because no day 14 peak-response samples were available, repertoires were characterized only after the peak T cell response. Conclusions about previously exposed vaccinees were limited because only a handful of AZD1222 recipients were SARS-CoV-2 seropositive at baseline. Participants were mostly white British, with more females than males. The authors suggested clonal diversity may have been underestimated. The 56-69-year group was small, and its depth increase did not reach significance, likely because of low power.

The CDR3 contains 17 residues, cysteine and phenylalanine counted. Of the read, only the CDR3 DNA is kept; its 51 bases are in frame from base 1. The germline V gene encodes CDR1 SGHKS and CDR2 YYEKEE (reference sequence). V is trimmed back by 3 bases and J by 10 bases, and the junction contains 16 bases that no gene match accounts for. Reading the label with the study, this specimen's time point is: baseline before first vaccination. Samples from vaccinated people were obtained from the UK trials COV001 and COV002, which included a single-blind randomized controlled phase 2/3 trial of AZD1222 (ChAdOx1 nCoV-19) in healthy adults. For TCRbeta chain sequencing, PBMC samples from trial participants were taken at day 0 and at day 28 after the second dose. As concerns this clone: Its antigen remains unidentified. Base qualities are not provided; no much larger clone lies one nucleotide away.

The CDR3 regions of human TCRbeta chains were subjected to immunosequencing. In the paper's pipeline: TCRs in the repertoires were compared against a reference library of SARS-CoV-2-specific TCRs that had been generated with the MIRA antigen-specificity platform. Breadth meant the fraction of unique TCRs that were SARS-CoV-2-associated, whereas depth meant the fraction of total T cells that were SARS-CoV-2-associated. Using the MIRA data, each spike-specific TCR was mapped to the spike region that the TCR reacts to and placed in a CD4 or CD8 class. Log10-transformed breadth and depth values were compared by one-way ANOVA with Sidak's multiple comparisons tests. Imported from immuneACCESS, the table was reduced by TCRdb to in-frame sequences with V and J called. These copies leave out some clones; in studies compared against another copy, an unresolved V gene accounts for under half, and the cause of the remainder is not known. V and J calls plus clone size are reproduced from that table; the DNA served to infer D and trimming. Within this sample are some 150,000 clones, with about 89% of them counted one time only. 2.5% to 3.5% of the sample is taken by the ten largest.

This TCR derives from an adult in good health. Recombination connected TRBV5-5 to TRBJ1-6, with 7 bases matching TRBD1. Here the sequenced sample was peripheral blood, taken on day 0 of AZD1222 vaccination. The CDR3: CASSWYITRGGRSPLHF. The DNA sequence is given as TGTGCCAGCAGCTGGTACATTACCAGGGGGGGCAGATCACCCCTCCACTTT.